This T cell receptor beta chain was found in a study of long-term antiretroviral therapy in people with HIV (dated by TCRdb to the early 2020s). Regarding the research as a whole: The earliest samples were collected about a decade before the 2015 WHO recommendation for immediate ART, when ART was typically delayed until CD4 counts fell. From some 33 adults with confirmed HIV infection, the cohort provided some 200 cryopreserved PBMC samples, gathered serially across a mean of about 6 years (range 1-12). About 35% of the 30 participants with HIV were female. Whether ART initiation and durable HIV suppression were associated with changes in peripheral blood TRB repertoire composition and diversity was tested in a retrospective serial study. Test extractions of a monoclonal T-cell line alongside 30 to 35 polyclonal samples showed no cross-contamination during QIAcube processing.

The immunoSEQ hsTCRB v3.0 assay was used at survey level resolution to sequence the TRB variable region. The targeted TRB sequencing depth was roughly 40,000-55,000 T-cell genomes per sample. Pooled TRB libraries were sequenced on an Illumina MiSeq with a v3 150-cycle kit. Per the authors' processing: Repertoire analysis was performed in R inside a reproducible Nextflow workflow that covered QC, data transformation and analysis. LymphoSeq2, an R package for AIRR-Seq data exploration, was used to implement custom analyses. A few samples that produced fewer than 5000 total TRB sequences were removed, so 150 to 200 HIV repertoires were analyzed. Among the roughly 190 retained HIV repertoires, roughly 60 were collected before ART initiation and roughly 130 were collected after ART initiation. Repertoires were downsampled to 5000 TRB nucleotide sequences, and summary statistics were averaged over 100 downsampling iterations. Only TRB sequences with CDR3 regions of at least seven amino acids were retained for analysis. A Shannon entropy-derived clonality score and the Gini coefficient were used to measure diversity. In the repertoire networks, any two of the top 5000 CDR3 amino acid sequences were linked whenever the two sequences differed by an edit distance of one. GLIPH2 predicted antigen specificity groups and MHC restriction for TRB CDR3 amino acid sequences. To flag known CMV, EBV, HIV or tissue antigen associations, CDR3 amino acid sequences were matched against VDJdb and McPAS-TCR. Pre-ART, post-ART and control groups were compared with Wilcoxon signed-rank tests and Holm-Bonferroni correction. The source is immuneACCESS, and TCRdb retained only in-frame sequences with V and J called. Part of the clones is not carried over; for the studies checked, unresolved V genes explain less than half of this, and the remainder is unexplained. Clone size and the V and J calls come from that table; the DNA yielded D and trimming. In all, the sample holds tens of thousands of clones, and about nine tenths of those were seen once. Together, the top ten hold more than 6.5% of the sample.

A note on this clone: Its binding antigen is unknown. No much larger clonotype is one base removed from it; base qualities were not supplied.

Participants were included only if at least one PBMC sample before ART initiation and at least two post-ART samples were available. All participants with HIV were treated in the United States of America. Cryopreserved samples of about 1-11 million PBMC were thawed and washed before DNA extraction. At the time of the earliest PBMC sample for each participant with HIV, ages ranged from about 20 to 54 years. Per participant, PBMC samples came from 1-4 timepoints prior to ART initiation and 2-8 timepoints following ART initiation, for a median of 7 samples. For every participant, serial HIV viral load, CD4+ T-cell count, ART history and demographic data were obtained. Using a Qiagen kit on a QIAcube, genomic DNA was extracted from unsorted PBMC, with samples processed in batches of 12. Beyond this particular receptor, the publication reports: Because cell numbers in pre-ART samples were limited, unsorted PBMC were profiled instead of sorted CD4+ and CD8+ T cells. The samples span the years 2004 to 2017, and the ART regimens used at that time may not be as effective as current regimens. No data were available on ART adherence, viral resistance or therapy changes, limiting inferences about post-ART repertoire changes. ART initiation was associated with a significant increase in TRB diversity, but diversity stayed significantly below transplant donor controls even after long-term ART. Owing to limited PBMC availability, only the TCR beta chain was sequenced, without alpha chain pairing. Expanded TRB clones identified before ART initiation dominated the repertoire at all time points, although this dominance fluctuated and declined in many PLHIV after ART. Compared with controls, HIV repertoires had narrower CDR3 length ranges, and the network structure pointed to an antigen-experienced repertoire that shifted only slightly toward naive after ART.

CDR1 is given as MNHEY and CDR2 as SVGAGI, both from the germline V gene. The cysteine opens and the phenylalanine closes a CDR3 of 12 amino acids. The entry retains the CDR3 DNA only, 36 bases that are in frame from base 1. V sheds 4 bases and J sheds 1 base, leaving 4 bases between their ends. The chain links TRBV6-5 with TRBJ1-1; no D segment can be confidently identified. The sequence was obtained from a woman under 40 with HIV. The specimen comprised unsorted PBMCs, sampled 1.8 years before starting antiretroviral therapy. The base sequence is TGTGCCAGCAGTTCAGCGAACACTGAAGCTTTCTTT. It translates to CASSSANTEAFF.